This T cell receptor (beta chain) was sequenced during a study of cytomegalovirus exposure and HLA in healthy donors. This clone appeared once. The target antigen is unknown. Notes on the study in general: In a later analysis, 17,000 or so TCR beta sequences were associated with HLA alleles at 0.05 false discovery rate. Fewer N-insertions than the roughly 670-donor mean were reportedly shown by an Asian-associated ancestry cluster in a later analysis.

CDR1 SGHRS and CDR2 YFSETQ come from the germline V gene. The CDR3 has 15 residues. 13 Jbeta primers and 60 Vbeta primers were used for the PCR. Data came from immunoSEQ multiplex PCR; TCRdb stores just in-frame clones and leaves some out. Among tens of thousands of clones listed, over 60% were seen once. The chain couples TRBV5-1 to TRBJ2-5, with 9 bases aligning to TRBD2. The better agreement between TRBJ2-7 and the DNA end casts doubt on the J call. The material sequenced was PBMCs. This receptor was obtained from a middle-aged man in good health and CMV-seronegative. This chain's CDR3 is CASSSAAASGNEQYF. In DNA form, the CDR3 reads TGCGCCAGCAGCTCCGCGGCCGCTAGCGGGAACGAGCAGTACTTC.